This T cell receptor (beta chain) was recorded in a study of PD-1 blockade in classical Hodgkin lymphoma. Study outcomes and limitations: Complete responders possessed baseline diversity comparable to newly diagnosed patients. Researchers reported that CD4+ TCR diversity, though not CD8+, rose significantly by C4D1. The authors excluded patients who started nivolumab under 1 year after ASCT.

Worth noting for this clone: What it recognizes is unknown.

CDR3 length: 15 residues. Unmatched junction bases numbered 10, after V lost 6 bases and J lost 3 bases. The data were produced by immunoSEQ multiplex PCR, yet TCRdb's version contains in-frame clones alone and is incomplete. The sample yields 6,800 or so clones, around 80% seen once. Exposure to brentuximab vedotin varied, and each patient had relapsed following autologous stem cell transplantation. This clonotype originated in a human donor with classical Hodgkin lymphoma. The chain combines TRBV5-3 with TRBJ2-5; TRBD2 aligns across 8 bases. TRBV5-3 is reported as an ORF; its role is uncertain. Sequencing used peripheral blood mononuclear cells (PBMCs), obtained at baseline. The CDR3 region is CARIFQTSAKETQYF. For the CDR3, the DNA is TGTGCCAGAATTTTCCAGACTAGCGCAAAAGAGACCCAGTACTTC.